The entry below describes one TCR beta chain. TCRdb processed the RT-PCR reads anew with MiXCR; each CDR3 protein has one entry. Of about 960,000 distinct CDR3 sequences in the sample, about a sixth were seen once. Germline assignment: CDR1 SGHRS and CDR2 YFSETQ. There are 12 residues in the CDR3. Trimming took off 0 bases at V and 6 bases at J, with 6 bases between the two ends. These data are taken from a study of patients and donors after allogeneic stem cell transplantation. The V gene is TRBV5-1, the J gene TRBJ1-1; D ambiguous. Material: blood, either unsorted or a sorted T cell fraction (not recorded which). This sequence was found in a human donor who was either an allogeneic HSCT recipient or a stem cell or donor lymphocyte infusion donor (not recorded which). It is not recorded whose cells these are; they may come from a transplant donor. The CDR3 bases are TGCGCCAGCAGCTTGGACCCAGCTGAAGCTTTCTTT. The encoded protein is CASSLDPAEAFF.